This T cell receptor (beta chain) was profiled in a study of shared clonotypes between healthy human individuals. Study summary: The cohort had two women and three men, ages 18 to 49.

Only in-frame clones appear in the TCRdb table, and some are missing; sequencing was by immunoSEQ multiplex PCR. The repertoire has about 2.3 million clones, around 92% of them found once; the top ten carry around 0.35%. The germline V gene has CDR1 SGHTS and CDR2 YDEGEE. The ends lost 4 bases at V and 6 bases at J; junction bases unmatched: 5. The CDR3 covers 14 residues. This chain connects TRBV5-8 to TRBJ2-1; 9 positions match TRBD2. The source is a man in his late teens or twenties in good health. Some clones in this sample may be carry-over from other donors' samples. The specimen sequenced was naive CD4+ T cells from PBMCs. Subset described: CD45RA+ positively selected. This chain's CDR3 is CASSEASGANEQFF. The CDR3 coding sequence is TGTGCCAGCAGCGAGGCTAGCGGGGCCAATGAGCAGTTCTTC.